These 20 T cell receptor beta chains share one sample of origin, sequenced in a study of OX40 agonist ivuxolimab in advanced cancers. Repertoires were generated with immunoSEQ multiplex PCR, while TCRdb's copy carries only in-frame clones and drops some. The data contain approximately 100,000 clones, around 91% of them singletons. Here the sequenced sample was CD4+ or CD8+ T cells sorted from blood, taken in a trial of the OX40 agonist ivuxolimab. All receptors derive from an adult with an advanced solid tumor such as melanoma, head and neck, liver or kidney cancer.

The V and J genes are TRBV4-3 and TRBJ1-1, with a weak D call TRBD1 (6 bases). The germline V and J ends were trimmed by 2 bases and 5 bases, with 6 bases remaining between them. The CDR3 spans 12 residues. The germline CDR1 and CDR2 sequences are LGHNA and YSLEER. The CDR3 spells CASSQQGTEAFF. The CDR3 region has the DNA TGCGCCAGCAGCCAACAGGGGACTGAAGCTTTCTTT.

The count of this clone is one. CDR3 amino acids: CASSPGGVPTEAFF. Written as DNA, the CDR3 is TGTGCCAGCAGCCCGGGAGGGGTTCCCACTGAAGCTTTCTTT. V is TRBV9 and J is TRBJ1-1, with D perhaps matching TRBD1 (5 bases). With 4 bases removed from V and 4 bases from J, the gap between germline ends came to 14 bases. Germline lookup yields CDR1 SGDLS and CDR2 YYNGEE. The CDR3 totals 14 residues.

The chain has TRBV29-1 and TRBJ2-7; the D gene is possibly TRBD1 (5 bases). The CDR3 sequence is 12 residues long. The germline V gene encodes CDR1 SQVTM and CDR2 ANQGSEA. Deletions cut 1 base from V and 6 bases from J, with 10 bases between. The chain's CDR3 is CSVEGGASEQYF. DNA for the CDR3: TGCAGCGTTGAAGGGGGCGCGTCCGAGCAGTACTTC.

This chain's CDR3 is CASSPIAGTAYGYTF. The CDR3 DNA is TGTGCCAGCAGTCCCATCGCCGGGACAGCATATGGCTACACCTTC. This chain connects TRBV6-5 to TRBJ1-2; 7 nucleotides match TRBD1. The germline gives CDR1 MNHEY, CDR2 SVGAGI. The CDR3 covers 15 residues. After removal of 5 bases from V and 5 bases from J, the junction contained 11 bases not matched to a gene.

This chain connects TRBV5-4 to TRBJ2-2; D may be TRBD2 (5 bases). This CDR3 has 14 residues. V lost 4 bases to trimming and J lost 1 base, with 8 bases between them. CDR1 and CDR2 from the germline V gene are SGHNT and YYREEE (reference sequence). CDR3 loop: CASSLARNTGELFF. The CDR3 DNA is TGTGCCAGCAGCCTAGCTAGGAACACCGGGGAGCTGTTTTTT.

This clone was seen once. The V call is TRBV7-2, the J call TRBJ2-5; D is unresolved. The CDR3 is 13 residues long. Germline V lookup: CDR1 SGHTA, CDR2 FQGNSA. Trimming took off 1 base at V and 2 bases at J, with 5 bases between the two ends. The CDR3 region has the DNA TGTGCCAGCAGCTTAGTTCTGCAAGAGACCCAGTACTTC. Protein: CASSLVLQETQYF. Based on the CDR3 plus reference TRBV7-2 and TRBJ2-5, the full variable domain is GAGVSQSPSNKVTEKGKDVELRCDPISGHTALYWYRQSLGQGLEFLIYFQGNSAPDKSGLPSDRFSAERTGGSVSTLTIQRTQQEDSAVYLCASSLVLQETQYFGPGTRLLVL.

The chain combines TRBV5-1 with TRBJ2-2; D is possibly TRBD1 (6 bases). This CDR3 comprises 13 residues. V was clipped by 7 bases and J by 4 bases, with 11 bases between them. Germline CDR1 reads SGHRS; CDR2 reads YFSETQ. The CDR3 spells CASSLGGTGELFF. In DNA form, the CDR3 reads TGCGCCAGCTCCCTAGGGGGCACCGGGGAGCTGTTTTTT.

As to this clone: Other DNA sequences in the sample encode the same CDR3. This sequence joins TRBV7-2 and TRBJ2-7; D is ambiguous. CDR3 length: 12 residues. CDR1 is SGHTA, CDR2 FQGNSA, per germline. V was cut by 6 bases and J by 0 bases, with 6 bases left in between. The CDR3 sequence: CASSPSSYEQYF. The CDR3 coding sequence is TGTGCCAGCAGTCCGAGCTCCTACGAGCAGTACTTC.

V gene TRBV6-6 combines with J gene TRBJ2-4, with D tentatively TRBD2 (6 bases). The CDR3 totals 13 residues. V was cut by 8 bases and J by 8 bases, with 16 bases left in between. CDR1 is MNHNY and CDR2 is SVGAGI in the germline V gene (reference sequence). CDR3 residues: CASGSAGGDIQYF. Here the CDR3 DNA reads TGTGCCAGCGGGAGTGCCGGAGGGGACATTCAGTACTTC.

This clone was found a few times. At the DNA level, this CDR3 is encoded by other sequences in the same sample as well. The V gene is TRBV30, the J gene TRBJ1-2, with 10 bases that match TRBD1. Looked up from germline, CDR1 is GTSNPN and CDR2 is SVGIG (reference sequence). This CDR3 is 16 amino acids long. Losses at the gene ends were 0 bases for V and 5 bases for J; bases not matched to a gene: 9. The CDR3 sequence: CAWSVRRTGGEYGYTF. The CDR3 DNA reads as TGTGCCTGGAGTGTACGCAGGACAGGGGGTGAATATGGCTACACCTTC. Full variable domain (missing parts from reference TRBV30 and TRBJ1-2): SQTIHQWPATLVQPVGSPLSLECTVEGTSNPNLYWYRQAAGRGLQLLFYSVGIGQISSEVPQNLSASRPQDRQFILSSKKLLLSDSGFYLCAWSVRRTGGEYGYTFGSGTRLTVV.

The rearrangement joins TRBV18 to TRBJ1-1; the match to TRBD1 covers 7 bases. In germline, CDR1 is KGHSH, CDR2 LQKENI. V was clipped by 2 bases and J by 5 bases; unmatched bases: 5. This CDR3 is built from 14 residues. In nucleotides, the CDR3 is TGTGCCAGCTCACCAAGACAGGGATTGACTGAAGCTTTCTTT. Its protein is CASSPRQGLTEAFF. The entire variable domain, with the rest obtained from reference TRBV18 and TRBJ1-1, is as follows: NAGVMQNPRHLVRRRGQEARLRCSPMKGHSHVYWYRQLPEEGLKFMVYLQKENIIDESGMPKERFSAEFPKEGPSILRIQQVVRGDSAAYFCASSPRQGLTEAFFGQGTRLTVV.

The V gene is TRBV28, the J gene TRBJ2-7, with 7 bases that match TRBD2. The germline V gene encodes CDR1 MDHEN and CDR2 SYDVKM. This CDR3 is built from 15 residues. The ends lost 7 bases at V and 1 base at J; junction bases unmatched: 10. CDR3 loop: CASTLVAGRSYEQYF. CDR3 DNA sequence: TGTGCCAGCACCCTCGTAGCGGGTAGGTCCTACGAGCAGTACTTC.

The chain is built from TRBV7-2 and TRBJ2-1, with D tentatively TRBD2 (5 bases). This CDR3 is 16 amino acids long. The V end was cut by 1 base, the J end by 3 bases, with 13 bases between. Germline CDR1 SGHTA, CDR2 FQGNSA. The CDR3 sequence is CASSLEMGVDYNEQFF. The CDR3 coding sequence is TGTGCCAGCAGCTTAGAGATGGGAGTAGACTACAATGAGCAGTTCTTC.

V and J are TRBV5-5 and TRBJ2-7; D is uncertain. Trimming took off 0 bases at V and 2 bases at J, with 6 bases between the two ends. Germline V gene lookup returns CDR1 SGHKS and CDR2 YYEKEE (reference sequence). This CDR3 has 13 residues. As DNA, the CDR3 is TGTGCCAGCAGCTTGGTTGGGACCTACGAGCAGTACTTC. Translating it yields CASSLVGTYEQYF.

V gene TRBV5-1 combines with J gene TRBJ2-5; D is ambiguous. Germline CDR1 reads SGHRS; CDR2 reads YFSETQ. This CDR3 spans 13 amino acids. V was cut by 3 bases and J by 5 bases, with 11 bases left in between. The CDR3 here is CASSWSPGETQYF. DNA for the CDR3: TGCGCCAGCAGCTGGAGTCCTGGGGAGACCCAGTACTTC.

The CDR3 is CASSPRTSGTGRIYEQYF. The CDR3 DNA reads TGCGCCAGCAGCCCTCGGACTAGCGGGACGGGTAGGATCTACGAGCAGTACTTC. This chain connects TRBV4-3 to TRBJ2-7, with 12 bases fitting TRBD2. Germline CDR1 reads LGHNA; CDR2 reads YSLEER. V lost 4 bases, J lost 3 bases, and 13 bases stayed unmatched. The CDR3 sequence is 18 residues long.

The V and J genes are TRBV19 and TRBJ2-5, with 9 bases that match TRBD2. V lost 6 bases to trimming and J lost 0 bases; unmatched junction nucleotides: 8. Germline CDR1 LNHDA, CDR2 SQIVND (reference sequence). This CDR3 is 16 amino acids long. For the CDR3, the DNA is TGTGCCAGTAGAGGCGGACTAGCGCCGTACCAAGAGACCCAGTACTTC. Its protein product is CASRGGLAPYQETQYF. The full variable domain, rest sourced from reference TRBV19 and TRBJ2-5, is DGGITQSPKYLFRKEGQNVTLSCEQNLNHDAMYWYRQDPGQGLRLIYYSQIVNDFQKGDIAEGYSVSREKKESFPLTVTSAQKNPTAFYLCASRGGLAPYQETQYFGPGTRLLVL.

The chain is built from TRBV9 and TRBJ1-4, with no clear D. V lost 3 bases and J 3 bases, leaving 12 bases between the germline ends. The germline V gene has CDR1 SGDLS and CDR2 YYNGEE. The CDR3 contains 15 residues. The CDR3, as DNA: TGTGCCAGCAGCGCCCCAGTAGGCCCTAATGAAAAACTGTTTTTT. Its protein is CASSAPVGPNEKLFF. The full variable domain, in which reference TRBV9 and TRBJ1-4 provide the parts outside the CDR3, is DSGVTQTPKHLITATGQRVTLRCSPRSGDLSVYWYQQSLDQGLQFLIQYYNGEERAKGNILERFSAQQFPDLHSELNLSSLELGDSALYFCASSAPVGPNEKLFFGSGTQLSVL.

This clone was observed a single time. The chain links TRBV30 to TRBJ2-1; TRBD2 aligns across 7 bases. Germline CDR1 and CDR2: GTSNPN and SVGIG (reference sequence). The CDR3 is 15 amino acids. V lost 2 bases and J lost 0; bases outside the gene matches: 4. The CDR3 bases are TGTGCCTGGAGTAGGAGGGAGGGCTCCTACAATGAGCAGTTCTTC. Encoded protein: CAWSRREGSYNEQFF.

The chain uses TRBV11-2 and TRBJ1-2, with TRBD1 identical over 7 bases. The CDR3 length is 15 residues. The germline CDR1 and CDR2 sequences are SGHAT and FQNNGV. V dropped 5 bases and J dropped 2; count of bases not matched to a gene: 8. The CDR3 region is CASSPRQGTNYGYTF. The CDR3 nucleotides are TGTGCCAGCAGCCCTAGACAGGGAACGAACTATGGCTACACCTTC.